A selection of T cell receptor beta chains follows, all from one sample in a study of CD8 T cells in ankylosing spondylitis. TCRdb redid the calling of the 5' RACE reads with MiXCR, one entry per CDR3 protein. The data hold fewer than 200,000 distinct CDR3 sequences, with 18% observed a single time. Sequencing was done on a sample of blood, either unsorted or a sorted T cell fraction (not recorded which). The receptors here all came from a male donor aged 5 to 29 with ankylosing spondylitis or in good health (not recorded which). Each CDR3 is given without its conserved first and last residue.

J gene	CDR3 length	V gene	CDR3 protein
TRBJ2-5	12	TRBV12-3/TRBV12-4	ASSGGLAGETQY
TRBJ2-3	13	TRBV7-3	ASSLGSFSTDTQY
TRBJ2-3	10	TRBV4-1	ASSPGTARQY
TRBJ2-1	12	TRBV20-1	SARGIAGYNEQF
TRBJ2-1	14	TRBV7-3	ASSPSQLAGVGEQF
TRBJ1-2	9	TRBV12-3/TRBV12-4	ASHRSGGYT
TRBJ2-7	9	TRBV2	ASRYSYEQY
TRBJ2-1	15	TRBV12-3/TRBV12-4	ASSFRSNRGSYNEQF
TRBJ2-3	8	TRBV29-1	SVGRDTQY
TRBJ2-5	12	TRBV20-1	SARDRINTETQY
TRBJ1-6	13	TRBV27	ASTQTGRAVSPLH
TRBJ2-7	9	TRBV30	AWTTLYEQY